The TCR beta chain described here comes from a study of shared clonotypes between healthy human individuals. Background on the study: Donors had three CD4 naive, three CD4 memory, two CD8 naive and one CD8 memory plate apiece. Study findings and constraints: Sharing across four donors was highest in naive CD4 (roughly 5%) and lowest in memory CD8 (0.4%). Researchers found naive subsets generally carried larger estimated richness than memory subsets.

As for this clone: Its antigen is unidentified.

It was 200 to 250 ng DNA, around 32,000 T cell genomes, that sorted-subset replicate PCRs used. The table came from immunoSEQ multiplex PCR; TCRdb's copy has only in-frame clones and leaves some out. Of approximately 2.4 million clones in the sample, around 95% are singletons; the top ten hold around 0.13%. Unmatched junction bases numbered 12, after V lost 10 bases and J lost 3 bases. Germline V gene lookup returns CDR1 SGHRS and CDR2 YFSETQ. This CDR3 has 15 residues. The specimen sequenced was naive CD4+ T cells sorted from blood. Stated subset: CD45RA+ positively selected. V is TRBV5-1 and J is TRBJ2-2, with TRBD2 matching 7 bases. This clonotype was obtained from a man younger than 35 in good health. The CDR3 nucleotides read TGCGCCTGCTCCCCCGAGCGGGGTTACACCGGGGAGCTGTTTTTT. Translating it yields CACSPERGYTGELFF.